This TCR beta chain was sequenced in a study of cytomegalovirus exposure and HLA in healthy donors. This clone occurred once. The PCR had 60 Vbeta and 13 Jbeta primers. Sequenced by immunoSEQ multiplex PCR; TCRdb stores in-frame clones only, minus some. The data show some 130,000 clones, approximately 83% seen once. Sequenced material: PBMCs. This TCR was sampled from a man in his forties or fifties in good health and CMV-seronegative.

The CDR3 DNA sequence: TGTGCCAGCAGTTACTCGGGGAGCTCCTACAATGAGCAGTTCTTC. It codes for CASSYSGSSYNEQFF. The V call is TRBV6-5, the J call TRBJ2-1; D perhaps matches TRBD2 (5 bases). Germline lookup yields CDR1 MNHEY and CDR2 SVGAGI. Trimming shortened V by 0 bases and J by 0 bases, and 6 bases separated the two germline ends. The CDR3 loop spans 15 amino acids.